A single sample gave rise to the 24 T cell receptor beta chains below, sequenced in a study of cytomegalovirus exposure and HLA in healthy donors. The PCR contained 60 Vbeta and 13 Jbeta primers. Clones were read by immunoSEQ multiplex PCR, and TCRdb kept only the in-frame ones, dropping some. This table has some 170,000 clones, roughly 76% appearing once. The material sequenced was PBMCs. Every receptor here comes from a woman in her fifties or sixties in good health and CMV-seronegative.

This chain joins TRBV18 and TRBJ2-7; TRBD1 might be the D (6 bases). The CDR3 length is 14 residues. Trimming removed 5 bases from V and 0 bases from J, with 11 bases in between. Germline assignment: CDR1 KGHSH and CDR2 LQKENI. The CDR3 DNA reads TGTGCCAGCTCATCGGACAGTCTCTCCTACGAGCAGTACTTC. It yields the protein CASSSDSLSYEQYF. Filled out from reference TRBV18 and TRBJ2-7, the complete variable domain reads NAGVMQNPRHLVRRRGQEARLRCSPMKGHSHVYWYRQLPEEGLKFMVYLQKENIIDESGMPKERFSAEFPKEGPSILRIQQVVRGDSAAYFCASSSDSLSYEQYFGPGTRLTVT.

The J gene is TRBJ2-3, the V gene TRBV28; TRBD1 aligns across 9 bases. After removal of 5 bases from V and 6 bases from J, the junction contained 9 bases not matched to a gene. Germline values: CDR1 MDHEN, CDR2 SYDVKM. This CDR3 is 15 amino acids long. The CDR3 sequence is CASSPGTGITDTQYF. Here the CDR3 DNA reads TGTGCCAGCAGTCCCGGGACAGGGATTACGGATACGCAGTATTTT.

The chain couples TRBV29-1 to TRBJ2-3; 7 nucleotides align to TRBD1. There are 14 residues in the CDR3. The V gene's germline CDR1 is SQVTM and CDR2 ANQGSEA. Trimming took 7 bases from V and 2 from J; bases not matched to a gene: 9. CDR3 nucleotides: TGCAGCGGGTACAACAGGGGCAACACAGATACGCAGTATTTT. The encoded protein is CSGYNRGNTDTQYF.

The rearrangement links TRBV10-3 to TRBJ1-6; D is ambiguous. CDR3 length: 14 residues. V gave up 2 bases and J gave up 12 bases, with 14 bases separating them. The V gene's germline CDR1 is ENHRY and CDR2 SYGVKD. CDR3 region: CAISEILTAKPLHF. CDR3 coding DNA: TGTGCCATCAGTGAGATCTTAACAGCCAAACCCCTCCACTTT.

This chain joins TRBV9 and TRBJ1-1; tentatively, D is TRBD1 (6 bases). CDR3 length: 17 residues. The germline V and J ends were trimmed by 0 bases and 3 bases, with 18 bases remaining between them. Germline CDR1 is SGDLS and CDR2 is YYNGEE. CDR3 sequence reads: CASSVGGGGGYDTEAFF. The CDR3 coding sequence is TGTGCCAGCAGCGTAGGGGGAGGGGGGGGGTATGACACTGAAGCTTTCTTT.

The chain employs TRBV7-9 and TRBJ1-1; D might be TRBD1 (5 bases). The CDR3 is made up of 12 amino acids. Germline values: CDR1 SEHNR, CDR2 FQNEAQ (reference sequence). CDR3: CSVRDGNTEAFF. Written as DNA, the CDR3 is TGTTCCGTCAGGGATGGGAACACTGAAGCTTTCTTT.

This clone was detected a few times. The rearrangement uses TRBV7-9 and TRBJ2-7, with D tentatively TRBD1 (5 bases). The CDR3 has 13 amino acids. Trimming pared 4 bases from V and 6 bases from J, leaving 13 bases between. Germline assignment: CDR1 SEHNR and CDR2 FQNEAQ (reference sequence). In DNA, the CDR3 is TGTGCCAGCAGCTCCAGGGAAGGGGCCGAGCAGTACTTC. Residues: CASSSREGAEQYF.

CDR3 bases: TGTGCCAGTAGTGCGCAGGGTAGCTCCTACAATGAGCAGTTCTTC. It specifies CASSAQGSSYNEQFF. The chain employs TRBV19 and TRBJ2-1, with D tentatively TRBD1 (5 bases). The V gene's germline CDR1 is LNHDA and CDR2 SQIVND (reference sequence). Between the trimmed V and J ends, which lost 5 bases and 0 bases, there was a span of 11 bases. The CDR3 is made up of 15 amino acids. Full variable domain (outside the CDR3, taken from reference TRBV19 and TRBJ2-1): DGGITQSPKYLFRKEGQNVTLSCEQNLNHDAMYWYRQDPGQGLRLIYYSQIVNDFQKGDIAEGYSVSREKKESFPLTVTSAQKNPTAFYLCASSAQGSSYNEQFFGPGTRLTVL.

The chain couples TRBV2 to TRBJ1-2, with D possibly matching TRBD1 (5 bases). CDR1 and CDR2 (germline): SNHLY, FYNNEI. Trimming removed 5 bases from V and 4 bases from J, with 20 bases in between. The CDR3 consists of 16 residues. CDR3 DNA sequence: TGTGCCAGCAGTTTCGGGGGTGCAAAAGAGTCCTATGGCTACACCTTC. It is translated as CASSFGGAKESYGYTF.

The CDR3 bases are TGTGCCAGCAGCTTGAACTCTGGGGCGGGGGAGCAGTACTTC. It specifies CASSLNSGAGEQYF. The chain joins TRBV5-4 to TRBJ2-7; tentatively, D is TRBD2 (6 bases). The CDR3 is 14 amino acids. The V end lost 1 base, the J end lost 7 bases, and 15 bases lay between the germline ends. Per the germline V gene, CDR1 is SGHNT and CDR2 is YYREEE (reference sequence).

V and J are TRBV7-2 and TRBJ2-2; TRBD2 is a possible D gene (7 bases). Germline CDR1 and CDR2: SGHTA and FQGNSA. Trimming removed 11 bases from V and 5 bases from J, with 21 bases in between. The CDR3 consists of 15 residues. CDR3 DNA sequence: TGTGCCGCCCCCTTAGGGGGGGGGCGAACCGGGGAGCTGTTTTTT. It yields the protein CAAPLGGGRTGELFF.

This chain connects TRBV4-2 to TRBJ2-3, with 9 bases aligning to TRBD2. Trimming at V came to 0 bases and at J to 5 bases, leaving 9 bases not matched to a gene. Germline CDR1 and CDR2: LGHNA and YNFKEQ. The length of the CDR3 is 17 residues. The DNA of the CDR3 is TGTGCCAGCAGCCAAGATCGTGGGCGGGGGGGCAGAGATACGCAGTATTTT. The encoded protein is CASSQDRGRGGRDTQYF.

The rearrangement joins TRBV2 to TRBJ2-5; D gene ambiguous. Germline CDR1 and CDR2: SNHLY and FYNNEI. There are 15 residues in the CDR3. V was trimmed by 7 bases and J by 2 bases, leaving 17 bases between them. The CDR3, as DNA: TGTGCCAGCACCCTAAGACTGGCTACTCAAGAGACCCAGTACTTC. Protein product: CASTLRLATQETQYF.

The chain combines TRBV29-1 with TRBJ1-1; D gene ambiguous. Germline CDR1 reads SQVTM; CDR2 reads ANQGSEA. The CDR3 contains 16 residues. The V end was cut by 6 bases, the J end by 5 bases, with 25 bases between. The CDR3 DNA follows: TGCAGCGTCCCTCGACTGATGGACGGGAAGTGGACTGAAGCTTTCTTT. Amino acid sequence: CSVPRLMDGKWTEAFF. Based on the CDR3 plus reference TRBV29-1 and TRBJ1-1, the full variable domain is SAVISQKPSRDICQRGTSLTIQCQVDSQVTMMFWYRQQPGQSLTLIATANQGSEATYESGFVIDKFPISRPNLTFSTLTVSNMSPEDSSIYLCSVPRLMDGKWTEAFFGQGTRLTVV.

J is TRBJ1-1 and V is TRBV30; a weak D match, TRBD1 (5 bases). In germline, CDR1 is GTSNPN, CDR2 SVGIG (reference sequence). The V and J ends lost 7 bases and 1 base respectively, with 13 bases between them. The CDR3 is 13 amino acids. The CDR3 region has the DNA TGTGCCTCACGAGACAGACCGAACACTGAAGCTTTCTTT. This encodes CASRDRPNTEAFF.

CDR3 amino acids: CASRTRGFIQPQHF. In nucleotides, the CDR3 is TGTGCCAGCAGAACCAGGGGATTCATTCAGCCCCAGCATTTT. The rearrangement uses TRBV21-1 and TRBJ1-5; TRBD1, the table's D call, was not compared with the DNA. TRBV21-1 is termed a pseudogene. The CDR3 has 14 residues.

This clone appeared a few times. J is TRBJ2-7 and V is TRBV19; 10 nucleotides line up with TRBD1. Germline-derived CDR1 and CDR2 are LNHDA and SQIVND (reference sequence). The CDR3 sequence is 15 residues long. V was clipped by 7 bases and J by 5 bases; unmatched bases: 11. This CDR3 is CASIEPDRGHDEQYF. The CDR3 DNA reads TGTGCCAGTATCGAGCCTGACAGGGGGCACGACGAGCAGTACTTC.

This clone was recorded once. The chain uses TRBV28 and TRBJ1-2, with TRBD1 matching 8 bases. This CDR3 spans 13 amino acids. V gave up 5 bases and J gave up 4 bases; unmatched junction bases: 3. Germline values: CDR1 MDHEN, CDR2 SYDVKM. This CDR3 reads CASSGQGGYGYTF. The CDR3 DNA reads as TGTGCCAGCAGTGGACAGGGAGGCTATGGCTACACCTTC.

This chain joins TRBV5-1 and TRBJ2-3; D is perhaps TRBD1 (6 bases). Trimming pared 2 bases from V and 0 bases from J, leaving 13 bases between. Germline assignment: CDR1 SGHRS and CDR2 YFSETQ. The CDR3 totals 16 residues. The CDR3 DNA sequence: TGCGCCAGCAGCTTAGAAGACAGGCCAAGCACAGATACGCAGTATTTT. This codes for CASSLEDRPSTDTQYF.

The chain joins TRBV7-8 to TRBJ2-7; 7 nucleotides agree with TRBD1. This CDR3 is built from 14 residues. V was clipped by 0 bases and J by 3 bases; unmatched bases: 2. Germline CDR1 reads SGHVS; CDR2 reads FQNEAQ. The CDR3 DNA is TGTGCCAGCAGCTTAGCGGGACAGCTCTACGAGCAGTACTTC. It translates to CASSLAGQLYEQYF.

This sequence joins TRBV27 and TRBJ2-7, with 7 nucleotides matching TRBD2. The CDR3 has 16 residues. The germline V gene encodes CDR1 MNHEY and CDR2 SMNVEV (reference sequence). V shed 2 bases, J shed 2 bases, and the junction held 9 bases outside the gene matches. In nucleotides, the CDR3 is TGTGCCAGCAGTTTAAAGCCTAGCGGAGGGACCTACGAGCAGTACTTC. Translation gives CASSLKPSGGTYEQYF.

V usage is TRBV28 and J usage is TRBJ1-4; 9 nucleotides align to TRBD1. The V gene end was trimmed by 6 bases and the J gene end by 5 bases; junction bases not matched to a gene: 7. The germline V gene encodes CDR1 MDHEN and CDR2 SYDVKM. The CDR3 has 15 amino acids. DNA for the CDR3: TGTGCCAGCAGATCCTCCGGGACAGGGAATGAAAAACTGTTTTTT. Translating it yields CASRSSGTGNEKLFF.

This chain uses TRBV19 with TRBJ1-1, with D maybe TRBD1 (5 bases). Germline V gene lookup returns CDR1 LNHDA and CDR2 SQIVND (reference sequence). The ends were cut back, 10 bases at V and 6 bases at J, with 12 bases in the middle. The CDR3 spans 11 residues. DNA for the CDR3: TGTGCCATCCATTGGGGGGCTGAAGCTTTCTTT. Translated, it gives CAIHWGAEAFF.

V gene TRBV27 combines with J gene TRBJ2-4, with TRBD2 matching 11 bases. J gave up 0 bases and V 3 bases, and 1 base lay outside the gene matches. Germline V gene sequence: CDR1 MNHEY, CDR2 SMNVEV (reference sequence). The CDR3 sequence is 16 residues long. DNA for the CDR3: TGTGCCAGCAGTTTTGGGACTAGCGGAGCCAAAAACATTCAGTACTTC. Its protein product is CASSFGTSGAKNIQYF.